This T cell receptor beta chain was sequenced during a study of human T cells and chemical hapten exposure. On this clonotype: Its antigen is unidentified.

Study-level results: The number of TCRs over 1 in 1000 frequency stayed unchanged after DPC.

Individual cDNA molecules (in the library) carried attached unique molecular identifiers. TCRdb re-called the 5' RACE reads with MiXCR, one entry per CDR3 protein. The profile shows roughly 120,000 distinct CDR3 sequences, approximately 19% of them singletons. The study extracted total RNA from unfractionated whole blood. This CDR3 has 18 residues. From germline, CDR1 is SGHVS and CDR2 FQNEAQ. V dropped 5 bases and J dropped 0; count of bases not matched to a gene: 13. This chain links TRBV7-8 with TRBJ1-5; TRBD1 matches 7 bases. This receptor was obtained from a human donor in good health. The CDR3: CASSPPPSGTDSNQPQHF. In DNA, the CDR3 is TGTGCCAGCAGCCCGCCCCCCTCCGGGACAGATAGCAATCAGCCCCAGCATTTT. Together with reference TRBV7-8 and TRBJ1-5, the CDR3 gives the full variable domain: GAGVSQSPRYKVAKRGQDVALRCDPISGHVSLFWYQQALGQGPEFLTYFQNEAQLDKSGLPSDRFFAERPEGSVSTLKIQRTQQEDSAVYLCASSPPPSGTDSNQPQHFGDGTRLSIL.